This T cell receptor beta chain was documented in a study of HIV-infected patients and healthy controls. The CDR3 has 14 residues. Per germline, CDR1 SQVTM and CDR2 ANQGSEA. The V end lost 3 bases, the J end lost 7 bases, and 17 bases lay between the germline ends. One entry per CDR3 protein, called by TCRdb with MiXCR from the 5' RACE reads. The repertoire holds tens of thousands of distinct CDR3 sequences, with approximately 16% as singletons. This clonotype was recorded many times. The sample comprised CD4+ T cells from blood. This sequence originates from a human donor in good health. V is TRBV29-1 and J is TRBJ2-3; either TRBD1 or TRBD2 may fit D (6 bases each). CDR3 nucleotides: TGCAGCGTTGACAGCAGGGGACTTTCAAATACGCAGTATTTT. Protein: CSVDSRGLSNTQYF.